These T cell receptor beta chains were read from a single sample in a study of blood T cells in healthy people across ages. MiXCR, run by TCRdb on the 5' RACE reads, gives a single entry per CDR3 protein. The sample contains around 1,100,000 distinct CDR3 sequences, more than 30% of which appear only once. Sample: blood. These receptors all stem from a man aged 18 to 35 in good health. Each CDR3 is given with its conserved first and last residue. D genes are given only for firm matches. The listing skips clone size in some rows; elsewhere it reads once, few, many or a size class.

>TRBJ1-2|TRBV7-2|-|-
CASSEAYISDGYTF
TGTGCCAGCAGCGAAGCGTACATTTCAGATGGCTACACCTTC
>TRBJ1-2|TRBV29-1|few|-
CSVHGGGGYGYTF
TGCAGCGTCCACGGGGGTGGAGGCTATGGCTACACCTTC
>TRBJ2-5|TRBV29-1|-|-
CSVEDPGTWGETQYF
TGCAGCGTTGAAGATCCGGGAACTTGGGGAGAGACCCAGTACTTC
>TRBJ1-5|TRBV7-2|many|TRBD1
CASSFTGGSGQPQHF
TGTGCCAGCAGCTTTACAGGGGGCTCTGGACAGCCCCAGCATTTT
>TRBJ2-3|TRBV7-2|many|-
CASSLSPLSGTDTQYF
TGTGCCAGCAGCTTATCACCATTGTCGGGGACAGATACGCAGTATTTT
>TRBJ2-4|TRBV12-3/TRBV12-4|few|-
CASSLARAETNIQYF
TGTGCCAGCAGTTTAGCGCGGGCAGAAACAAACATTCAGTACTTC
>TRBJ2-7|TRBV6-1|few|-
CASSGSVKSDEQYF
TGTGCCAGCAGTGGTTCAGTAAAATCCGACGAGCAGTACTTC
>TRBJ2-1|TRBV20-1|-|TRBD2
CSASSGLLINEQFF
TGCAGTGCTAGTAGCGGGCTGCTTATAAATGAGCAGTTCTTC
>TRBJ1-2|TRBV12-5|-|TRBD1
CASSGQGSSNYGYTF
TGTGCTAGTTCGGGACAGGGATCCAGCAACTATGGCTACACCTTC
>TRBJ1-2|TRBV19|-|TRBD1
CASCLSPGQGRPNYGYTF
TGTGCCAGTTGCCTATCTCCGGGACAGGGTCGTCCAAACTATGGCTACACCTTC
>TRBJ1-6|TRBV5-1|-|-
CASSWDFPSSYNSPLHF
TGCGCCAGCAGCTGGGACTTCCCGAGCTCCTATAATTCACCCCTCCACTTT
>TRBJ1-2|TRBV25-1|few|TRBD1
CASSETTGGRDGYTF
TGTGCCAGCAGTGAAACGACAGGGGGCCGGGATGGCTACACCTTC
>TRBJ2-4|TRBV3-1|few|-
CASSQITTALAKNIQYF
TGTGCCAGCAGCCAAATAACTACGGCTCTAGCCAAAAACATTCAGTACTTC
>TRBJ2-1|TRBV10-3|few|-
CAISESRASSSHEQFF
TGTGCCATCAGTGAGTCGAGGGCCTCTAGTTCCCATGAGCAGTTCTTC
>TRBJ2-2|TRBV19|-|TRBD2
CASSSLAGVNTGELFF
TGTGCCAGTAGTTCATTAGCGGGGGTAAACACCGGGGAGCTGTTTTTT
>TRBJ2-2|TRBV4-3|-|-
CASNQRWTLNTGELFF
TGCGCCAGCAACCAACGTTGGACCCTGAACACCGGGGAGCTGTTTTTT
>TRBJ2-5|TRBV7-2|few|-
CASSLDRGGGLETQYF
TGTGCCAGCAGTTTAGACAGGGGAGGGGGGTTGGAGACCCAGTACTTC
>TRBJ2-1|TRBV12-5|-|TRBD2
CASGLVAGGISYNEQFF
TGTGCTAGTGGTTTGGTGGCGGGGGGTATTTCCTACAATGAGCAGTTCTTC
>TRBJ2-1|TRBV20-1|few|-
CSVASVEYNEQFF
TGCAGTGTCGCCAGCGTGGAATACAATGAGCAGTTCTTC
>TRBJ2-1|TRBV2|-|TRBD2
CASPYNSGLPENEQFF
TGTGCCAGCCCCTACAATTCGGGACTACCTGAGAATGAGCAGTTCTTC
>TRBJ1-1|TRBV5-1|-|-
CASSLVGGINKAFF
TGCGCCAGCAGCTTGGTTGGCGGGATTAATAAAGCTTTCTTT